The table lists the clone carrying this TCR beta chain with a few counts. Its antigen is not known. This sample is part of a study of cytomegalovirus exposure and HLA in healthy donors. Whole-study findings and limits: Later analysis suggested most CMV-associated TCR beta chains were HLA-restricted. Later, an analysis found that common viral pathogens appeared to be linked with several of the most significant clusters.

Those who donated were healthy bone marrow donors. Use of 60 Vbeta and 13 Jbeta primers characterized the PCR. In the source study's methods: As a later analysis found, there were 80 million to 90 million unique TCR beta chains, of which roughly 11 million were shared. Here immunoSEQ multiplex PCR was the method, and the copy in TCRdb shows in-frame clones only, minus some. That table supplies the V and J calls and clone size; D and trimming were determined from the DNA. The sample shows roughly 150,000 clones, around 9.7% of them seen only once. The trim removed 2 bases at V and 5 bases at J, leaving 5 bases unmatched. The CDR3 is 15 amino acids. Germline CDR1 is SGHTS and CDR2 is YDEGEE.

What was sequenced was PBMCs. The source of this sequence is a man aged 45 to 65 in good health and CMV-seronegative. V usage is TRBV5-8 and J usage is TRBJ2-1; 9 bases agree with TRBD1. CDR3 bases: TGTGCCAGCAGCTTAGGACAGGGGAGGAACAATGAGCAGTTCTTC. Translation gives CASSLGQGRNNEQFF.